The 18 T cell receptor beta chains reported below all come from one sample, sequenced in a study of control samples from healthy donors and cancer patients. Sequenced by immunoSEQ multiplex PCR; TCRdb stores in-frame clones only, minus some. The sample shows approximately 79,000 clones, 89% of them seen only once. Material: blood. Receptors were obtained from a man aged 45 to 65 in good health.

This chain links TRBV24-1 with TRBJ2-3, with a weak D call TRBD1 (7 bases). The germline V and J ends were trimmed by 0 bases and 2 bases, with 11 bases remaining between them. Germline lookup yields CDR1 KGHDR and CDR2 SFDVKD. The CDR3 consists of 16 residues. The CDR3 DNA is TGTGCCACCAGTGATTTGGCGGGACAGCTCACAGATACGCAGTATTTT. It codes for CATSDLAGQLTDTQYF.

The V and J genes are TRBV2 and TRBJ2-1, with D possibly matching TRBD1 (5 bases). V lost 3 bases, J lost 6 bases, and 6 bases lay in between. The CDR3 spans 12 residues. Germline V gives CDR1 SNHLY, CDR2 FYNNEI. The CDR3 sequence: CASSDDSNEQFF. In DNA form, the CDR3 reads TGTGCCAGCAGTGACGACAGCAATGAGCAGTTCTTC.

The chain carries TRBV4-3 and TRBJ2-7; the D gene is possibly TRBD2 (6 bases). This CDR3 region has 15 residues. The V gene's germline CDR1 is LGHNA and CDR2 YSLEER. Trimming took off 0 bases at V and 1 base at J, with 10 bases between the two ends. In DNA form, the CDR3 reads TGCGCCAGCAGCCAAGATTCAGGACTATCCTACGAGCAGTACTTC. Its protein product is CASSQDSGLSYEQYF.

The chain is built from TRBV6-5 and TRBJ1-5, with 7 bases lining up with TRBD1. Germline trimming cut 6 bases from V and 0 bases from J; bases unmatched to any gene: 5. The CDR3 is made up of 15 amino acids. CDR1 is MNHEY and CDR2 is SVGAGI in the germline V gene. CDR3 nucleotide sequence: TGTGCCAGCAGGATGACAGGGAATAGCAATCAGCCCCAGCATTTT. Protein sequence: CASRMTGNSNQPQHF.

This clone was observed once. This rearrangement joins TRBV5-6 to TRBJ1-5, with D maybe TRBD1 (5 bases). V gave up 1 base and J gave up 6 bases, with 20 bases separating them. Germline-derived CDR1 and CDR2 are SGHDT and YYEEEE. The CDR3 covers 17 residues. In nucleotides, the CDR3 is TGTGCCAGCAGCTTGCGCAGGGCCAGCCCTTTAGTTCAGCCCCAGCATTTT. It encodes CASSLRRASPLVQPQHF. Full variable domain (rest looked up from reference TRBV5-6 and TRBJ1-5): DAGVTQSPTHLIKTRGQQVTLRCSPKSGHDTVSWYQQALGQGPQFIFQYYEEEERQRGNFPDRFSGHQFPNYSSELNVNALLLGDSALYLCASSLRRASPLVQPQHFGDGTRLSIL.

This chain uses TRBV27 with TRBJ1-1; D not certain. Trimming took off 0 bases at V and 1 base at J, with 3 bases between the two ends. The CDR3 consists of 13 residues. Germline V gives CDR1 MNHEY, CDR2 SMNVEV (reference sequence). DNA for the CDR3: TGTGCCAGCAGTTTATCCAGGAACACTGAAGCTTTCTTT. Encoded protein: CASSLSRNTEAFF.

Written as DNA, the CDR3 is TGCAGCGTTGTTAGCCGGGATGGCTACACCTTC. This gives the protein CSVVSRDGYTF. The V call is TRBV29-1, the J call TRBJ1-2; D gene ambiguous. There are 11 residues in the CDR3. The ends were cut back, 4 bases at V and 6 bases at J, with 9 bases in the middle. From germline, CDR1 is SQVTM and CDR2 ANQGSEA.

V is TRBV9 and J is TRBJ1-1; D not certain. V dropped 2 bases and J dropped 1 base, with 6 bases sitting between them. Germline V CDR1 and CDR2: SGDLS, YYNGEE. This CDR3 comprises 13 residues. The DNA of the CDR3 is TGTGCCAGCAGCGTCTGGGCGAACACTGAAGCTTTCTTT. This codes for CASSVWANTEAFF. The whole variable domain, remainder taken from reference TRBV9 and TRBJ1-1, is DSGVTQTPKHLITATGQRVTLRCSPRSGDLSVYWYQQSLDQGLQFLIQYYNGEERAKGNILERFSAQQFPDLHSELNLSSLELGDSALYFCASSVWANTEAFFGQGTRLTVV.

This chain joins TRBV12-3 or TRBV12-4 and TRBJ1-1; D perhaps matches TRBD1 (6 bases). The V end was cut by 3 bases, the J end by 13 bases, with 18 bases between. The CDR3 is 13 residues long. The CDR3 DNA sequence: TGTGCCAGCAGTTTGGAAAGTCGGGGGCGGGGTTTCTTT. Its protein is CASSLESRGRGFF.

This chain connects TRBV5-4 to TRBJ2-1; D remains ambiguous. V shed 0 bases and J shed 0 bases, with 7 bases lying between them. Germline-derived CDR1 and CDR2 are SGHNT and YYREEE (reference sequence). This CDR3 has 15 amino acids. This CDR3 is CASSLEGSSYNEQFF. The CDR3 DNA sequence: TGTGCCAGCAGCTTGGAGGGTAGCTCCTACAATGAGCAGTTCTTC.

The chain is built from TRBV18 and TRBJ1-1, with TRBD1 matching over 8 bases. In germline, CDR1 is KGHSH, CDR2 LQKENI. The CDR3 is 16 amino acids. The trim removed 4 bases at V and 1 base at J, leaving 8 bases unmatched. The CDR3 region is CASSLFTTGANTEAFF. In DNA form, the CDR3 reads TGTGCCAGCTCACTATTCACGACAGGGGCGAACACTGAAGCTTTCTTT.

J is TRBJ2-2 and V is TRBV10-1; D is ambiguous. Trimming left V 2 bases short and J 5 bases short, with 3 bases between. There are 12 residues in the CDR3. From germline, CDR1 is WNHNN and CDR2 SYGVQD (reference sequence). CDR3 in amino acids: CASSERTGELFF. Written as DNA, the CDR3 is TGCGCCAGCAGTGAGCGAACCGGGGAGCTGTTTTTT.

The V and J genes are TRBV7-9 and TRBJ1-1; D remains unclear. CDR3 length: 15 amino acids. V was cut by 5 bases and J by 1 base, with 14 bases left in between. Germline assignment: CDR1 SEHNR and CDR2 FQNEAQ (reference sequence). Here the CDR3 reads CASSIRRMANTEAFF. The DNA for the CDR3 is TGTGCCAGCAGCATCCGGCGGATGGCGAACACTGAAGCTTTCTTT. Full variable domain (outside the CDR3, taken from reference TRBV7-9 and TRBJ1-1): DTGVSQNPRHKITKRGQNVTFRCDPISEHNRLYWYRQTLGQGPEFLTYFQNEAQLEKSRLLSDRFSAERPKGSFSTLEIQRTEQGDSAMYLCASSIRRMANTEAFFGQGTRLTVV.

In regard to this clone: Mismatch with germline at one junction end may stem from a read error. The rearrangement uses TRBV18 and TRBJ1-1; no reliable D call. The CDR3 length is 11 residues. The germline CDR1 and CDR2 sequences are KGHSH and LQKENI. The CDR3 spells CASSPNSEAFF. The CDR3 DNA reads TGTGCCAGCTCTCCCAACAGTGAAGCTTTCTTT.

The chain has TRBV6-5 and TRBJ1-1, with D uncertain. CDR3 length equals 15 residues. V lost 7 bases and J lost 3, with 18 bases in between. Germline V gives CDR1 MNHEY, CDR2 SVGAGI. This CDR3 reads CASTLAVRAYTEAFF. The CDR3 region has the DNA TGTGCCAGCACCCTAGCCGTAAGGGCATACACTGAAGCTTTCTTT.

The V gene is TRBV12-5, the J gene TRBJ1-2; 9 nucleotides align to TRBD1. Trimming cost V 6 bases and J 2 bases; bases outside gene matches: 7. This CDR3 region has 15 residues. The germline CDR1 and CDR2 sequences are LGHNT and FRNRAP. CDR3 DNA: TGTGCTAGTGGCTCCCCCGGGACAGGGAACTATGGCTACACCTTC. It codes for CASGSPGTGNYGYTF.

The genes are TRBV3-1 (or the pseudogene TRBV3-2) and TRBJ2-2, with TRBD1 identical over 11 bases. Germline V gives CDR1 LGHDT, CDR2 YNNKEL (reference sequence). This CDR3 is built from 18 residues. V gave up 3 bases and J gave up 3 bases; unmatched junction bases: 9. The CDR3 sequence is CASSHKTGQGAYTGELFF. The CDR3 DNA reads as TGTGCCAGCAGCCACAAAACCGGACAGGGGGCGTACACCGGGGAGCTGTTTTTT.

The chain joins TRBV15 to TRBJ2-7, with D maybe TRBD1 (6 bases). This CDR3 is built from 19 residues. V was pared by 0 bases and J by 0 bases, with 21 bases between. Germline lookup yields CDR1 LNHNV and CDR2 YYDKDF (reference sequence). The CDR3 sequence is CATSREVQGPDPFSYEQYF. In nucleotides, the CDR3 is TGTGCCACCAGCAGAGAAGTCCAGGGGCCCGATCCTTTCTCCTACGAGCAGTACTTC.